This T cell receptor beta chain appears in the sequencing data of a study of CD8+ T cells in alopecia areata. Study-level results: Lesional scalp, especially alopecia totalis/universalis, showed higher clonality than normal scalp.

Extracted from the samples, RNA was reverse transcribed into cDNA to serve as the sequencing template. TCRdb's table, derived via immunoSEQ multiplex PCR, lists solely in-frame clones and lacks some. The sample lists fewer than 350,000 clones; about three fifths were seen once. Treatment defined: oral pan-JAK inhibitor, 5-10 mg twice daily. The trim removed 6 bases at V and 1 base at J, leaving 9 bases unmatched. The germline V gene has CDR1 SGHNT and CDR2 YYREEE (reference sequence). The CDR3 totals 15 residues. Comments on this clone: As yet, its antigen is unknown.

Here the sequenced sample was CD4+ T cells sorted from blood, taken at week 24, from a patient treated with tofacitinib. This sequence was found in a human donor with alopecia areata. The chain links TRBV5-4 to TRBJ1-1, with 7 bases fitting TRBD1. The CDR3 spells CASTRQGGGNTEAFF. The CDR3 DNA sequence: TGTGCCAGCACGCGACAGGGAGGTGGGAACACTGAAGCTTTCTTT. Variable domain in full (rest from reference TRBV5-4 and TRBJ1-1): ETGVTQSPTHLIKTRGQQVTLRCSSQSGHNTVSWYQQALGQGPQFIFQYYREEENGRGNFPPRFSGLQFPNYSSELNVNALELDDSALYLCASTRQGGGNTEAFFGQGTRLTVV.